This passage covers 2 T cell receptor beta chains from one sample sequenced in a study of cytomegalovirus exposure and HLA in healthy donors. The PCR made use of 60 Vbeta and 13 Jbeta primers. TCRdb's table, derived via immunoSEQ multiplex PCR, lists solely in-frame clones and lacks some. Of fewer than 130,000 clones in the sample, approximately 80% were seen once. Material for sequencing was PBMCs. Receptor source: a female donor in good health and CMV-seropositive.

V and J are TRBV28 and TRBJ2-7, with 7 bases fitting TRBD1. The CDR3 covers 14 residues. J lost 5 bases, V lost 7 bases, and 11 bases had no gene match. Germline loops: CDR1 MDHEN, CDR2 SYDVKM. The CDR3 protein is CASTDRDGVNEQYF. CDR3 coding DNA: TGTGCCAGCACCGACAGGGACGGGGTCAACGAGCAGTACTTC.

The chain recombines TRBV7-2 with TRBJ2-5; 15 nucleotides line up with TRBD2. V trimming: 5 bases; J trimming: 2 bases; junction bases outside the gene matches: 6. Germline CDR1 and CDR2: SGHTA and FQGNSA. This CDR3 region has 17 residues. The CDR3 nucleotides are TGTGCCAGCAGCCGTAGGACTAGCGGGGGGGGGCAAGAGACCCAGTACTTC. This sequence encodes CASSRRTSGGGQETQYF.